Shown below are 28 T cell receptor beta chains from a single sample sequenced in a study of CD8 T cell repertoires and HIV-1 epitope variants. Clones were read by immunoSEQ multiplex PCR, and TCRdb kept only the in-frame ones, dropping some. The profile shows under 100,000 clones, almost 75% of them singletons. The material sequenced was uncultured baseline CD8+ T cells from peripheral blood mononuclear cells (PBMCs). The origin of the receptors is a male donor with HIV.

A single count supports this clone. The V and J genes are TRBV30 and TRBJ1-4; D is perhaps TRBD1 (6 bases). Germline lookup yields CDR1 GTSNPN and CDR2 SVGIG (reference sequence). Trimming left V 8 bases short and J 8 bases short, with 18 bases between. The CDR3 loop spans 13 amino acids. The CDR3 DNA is TGTGCCCGGGGGGGCAGGGTAGGAGAAAAACTGTTTTTT. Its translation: CARGGRVGEKLFF.

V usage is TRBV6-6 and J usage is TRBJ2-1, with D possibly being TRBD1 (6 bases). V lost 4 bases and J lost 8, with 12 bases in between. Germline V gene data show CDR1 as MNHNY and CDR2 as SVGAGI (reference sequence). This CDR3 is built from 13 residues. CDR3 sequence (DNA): TGTGCCAGCAGTTTAACAGGGTTTCATGAGCAGTTCTTC. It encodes CASSLTGFHEQFF.

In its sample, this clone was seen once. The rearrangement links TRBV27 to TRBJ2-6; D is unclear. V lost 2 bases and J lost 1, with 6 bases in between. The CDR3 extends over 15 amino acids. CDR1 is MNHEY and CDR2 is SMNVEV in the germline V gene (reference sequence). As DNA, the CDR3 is TGTGCCAGCAGTTTACAGAAATCTGGGGCCAACGTCCTGACTTTC. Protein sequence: CASSLQKSGANVLTF.

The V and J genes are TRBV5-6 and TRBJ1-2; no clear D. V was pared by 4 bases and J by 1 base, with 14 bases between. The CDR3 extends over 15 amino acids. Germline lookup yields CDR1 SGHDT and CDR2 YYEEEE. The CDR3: CASSLARRFNYGYTF. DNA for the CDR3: TGTGCCAGCAGCCTGGCCAGAAGATTTAACTATGGCTACACCTTC.

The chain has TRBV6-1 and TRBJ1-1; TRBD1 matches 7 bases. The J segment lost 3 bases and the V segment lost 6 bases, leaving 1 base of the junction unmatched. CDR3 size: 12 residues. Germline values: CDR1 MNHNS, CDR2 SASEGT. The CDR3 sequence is CASRTGYTEAFF. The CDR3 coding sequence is TGTGCCAGCAGGACAGGGTACACTGAAGCTTTCTTT.

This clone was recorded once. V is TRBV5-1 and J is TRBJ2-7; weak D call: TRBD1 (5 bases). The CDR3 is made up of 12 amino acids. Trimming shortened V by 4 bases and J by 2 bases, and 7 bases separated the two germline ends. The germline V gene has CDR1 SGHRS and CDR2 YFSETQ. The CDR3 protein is CASSQDTYEQYF. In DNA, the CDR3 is TGCGCCAGCAGCCAGGACACCTACGAGCAGTACTTC.

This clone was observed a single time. CDR3 amino acids: CASSQQGAGYNEQFF. The CDR3 DNA reads TGTGCCAGCAGTCAACAGGGGGCGGGGTACAATGAGCAGTTCTTC. J is TRBJ2-1 and V is TRBV27; 9 nucleotides agree with TRBD1. There are 15 residues in the CDR3. Per germline, CDR1 MNHEY and CDR2 SMNVEV (reference sequence). V lost 5 bases and J lost 4; bases outside the gene matches: 6.

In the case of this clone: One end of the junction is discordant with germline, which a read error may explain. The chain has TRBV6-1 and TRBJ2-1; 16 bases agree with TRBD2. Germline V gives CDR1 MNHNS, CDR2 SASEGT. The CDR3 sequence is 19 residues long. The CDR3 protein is CASTELLGLAGGPSYEQFF. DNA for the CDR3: TGTGCCAGCACTGAACTATTGGGACTAGCGGGAGGGCCCTCATATGAGCAGTTCTTC.

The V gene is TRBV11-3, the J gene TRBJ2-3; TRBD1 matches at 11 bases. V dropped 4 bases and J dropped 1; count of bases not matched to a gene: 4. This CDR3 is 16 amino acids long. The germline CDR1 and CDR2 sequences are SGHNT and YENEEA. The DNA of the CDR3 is TGTGCCAGCAGCTCGGGACAGGGGGGCCGCACAGATACGCAGTATTTT. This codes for CASSSGQGGRTDTQYF.

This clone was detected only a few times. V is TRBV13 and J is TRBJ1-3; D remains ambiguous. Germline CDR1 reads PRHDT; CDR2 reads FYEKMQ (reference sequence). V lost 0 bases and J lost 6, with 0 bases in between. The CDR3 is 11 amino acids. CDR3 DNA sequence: TGTGCCAGCAGCTTAGGAAACACCATATATTTT. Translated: CASSLGNTIYF.

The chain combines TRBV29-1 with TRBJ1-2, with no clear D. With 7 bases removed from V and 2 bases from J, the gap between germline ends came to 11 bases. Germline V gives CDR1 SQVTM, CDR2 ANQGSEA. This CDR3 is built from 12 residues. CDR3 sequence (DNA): TGCAGCGCCCCTATCGGGAACTATGGCTACACCTTC. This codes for CSAPIGNYGYTF. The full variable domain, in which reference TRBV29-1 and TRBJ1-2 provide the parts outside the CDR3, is SAVISQKPSRDICQRGTSLTIQCQVDSQVTMMFWYRQQPGQSLTLIATANQGSEATYESGFVIDKFPISRPNLTFSTLTVSNMSPEDSSIYLCSAPIGNYGYTFGSGTRLTVV.

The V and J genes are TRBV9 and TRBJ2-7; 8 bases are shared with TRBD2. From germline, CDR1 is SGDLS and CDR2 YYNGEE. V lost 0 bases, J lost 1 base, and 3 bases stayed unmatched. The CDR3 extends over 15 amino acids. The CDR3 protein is CASSVEAGDSYEQYF. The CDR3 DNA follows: TGTGCCAGCAGCGTAGAAGCGGGGGATTCCTACGAGCAGTACTTC.

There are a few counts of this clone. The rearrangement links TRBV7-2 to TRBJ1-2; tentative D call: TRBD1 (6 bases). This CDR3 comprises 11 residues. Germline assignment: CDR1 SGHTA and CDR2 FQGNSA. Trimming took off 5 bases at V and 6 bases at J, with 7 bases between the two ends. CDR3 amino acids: CASSRTDGYTF. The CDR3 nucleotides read TGTGCCAGCAGCCGGACAGATGGCTACACCTTC.

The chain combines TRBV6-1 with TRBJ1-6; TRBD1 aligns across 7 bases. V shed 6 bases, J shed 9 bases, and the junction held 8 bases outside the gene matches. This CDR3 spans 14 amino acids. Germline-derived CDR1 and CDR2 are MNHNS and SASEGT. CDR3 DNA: TGTGCCAGCAGCCACAGGGGCGATGGTTCACCCCTCCACTTT. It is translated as CASSHRGDGSPLHF.

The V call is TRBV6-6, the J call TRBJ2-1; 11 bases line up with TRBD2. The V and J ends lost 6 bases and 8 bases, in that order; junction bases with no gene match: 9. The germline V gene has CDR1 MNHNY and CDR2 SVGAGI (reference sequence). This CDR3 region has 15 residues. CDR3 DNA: TGTGCCAGCAGCCCACTAGCGGGAGTTTTTGATGAGCAGTTCTTC. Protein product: CASSPLAGVFDEQFF.

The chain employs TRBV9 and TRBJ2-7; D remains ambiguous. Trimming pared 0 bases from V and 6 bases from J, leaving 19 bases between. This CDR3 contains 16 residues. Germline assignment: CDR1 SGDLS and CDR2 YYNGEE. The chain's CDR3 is CASSVELGIGKGEQYF. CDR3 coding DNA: TGTGCCAGCAGCGTAGAATTGGGAATTGGGAAAGGCGAGCAGTACTTC.

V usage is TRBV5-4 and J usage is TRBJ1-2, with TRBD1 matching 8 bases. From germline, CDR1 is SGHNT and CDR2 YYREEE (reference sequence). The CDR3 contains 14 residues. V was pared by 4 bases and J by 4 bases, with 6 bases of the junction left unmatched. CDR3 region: CASSRTGSVYGYTF. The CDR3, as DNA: TGTGCCAGCAGCCGGACAGGGAGTGTCTATGGCTACACCTTC. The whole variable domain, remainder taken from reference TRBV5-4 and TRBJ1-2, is ETGVTQSPTHLIKTRGQQVTLRCSSQSGHNTVSWYQQALGQGPQFIFQYYREEENGRGNFPPRFSGLQFPNYSSELNVNALELDDSALYLCASSRTGSVYGYTFGSGTRLTVV.

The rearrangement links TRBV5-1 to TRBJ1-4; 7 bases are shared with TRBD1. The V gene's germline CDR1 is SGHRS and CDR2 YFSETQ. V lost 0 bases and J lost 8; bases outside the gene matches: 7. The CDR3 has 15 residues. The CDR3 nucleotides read TGCGCCAGCAGCTTGGCTAGGGGGCTCAGGGAAAAACTGTTTTTT. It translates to CASSLARGLREKLFF.

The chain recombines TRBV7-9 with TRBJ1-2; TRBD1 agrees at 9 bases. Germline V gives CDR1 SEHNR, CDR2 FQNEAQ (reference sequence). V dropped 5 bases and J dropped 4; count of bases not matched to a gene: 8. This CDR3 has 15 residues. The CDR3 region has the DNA TGTGCCAGCAGCCCGACCGGGACAGGGATCTATGGCTACACCTTC. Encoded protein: CASSPTGTGIYGYTF. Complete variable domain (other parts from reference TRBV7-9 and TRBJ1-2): DTGVSQNPRHKITKRGQNVTFRCDPISEHNRLYWYRQTLGQGPEFLTYFQNEAQLEKSRLLSDRFSAERPKGSFSTLEIQRTEQGDSAMYLCASSPTGTGIYGYTFGSGTRLTVV.

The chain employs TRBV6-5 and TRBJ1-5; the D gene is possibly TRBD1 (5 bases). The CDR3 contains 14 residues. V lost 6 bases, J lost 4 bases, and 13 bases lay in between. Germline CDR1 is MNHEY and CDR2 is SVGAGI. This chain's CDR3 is CASRGVGPNQPQHF. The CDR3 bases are TGTGCCAGCAGAGGGGTCGGGCCAAATCAGCCCCAGCATTTT.

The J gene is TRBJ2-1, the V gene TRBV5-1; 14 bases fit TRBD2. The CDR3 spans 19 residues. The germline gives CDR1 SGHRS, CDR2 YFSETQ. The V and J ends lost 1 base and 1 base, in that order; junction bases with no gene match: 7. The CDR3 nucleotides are TGCGCCAGCAGCTTGCCGGGACTAGCGGGAGTCGGGTCCTACAATGAGCAGTTCTTC. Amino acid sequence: CASSLPGLAGVGSYNEQFF.

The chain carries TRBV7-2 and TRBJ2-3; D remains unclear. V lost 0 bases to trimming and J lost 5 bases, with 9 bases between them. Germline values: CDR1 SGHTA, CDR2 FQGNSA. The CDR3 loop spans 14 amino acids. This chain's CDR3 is CASSLALALDTQYF. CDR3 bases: TGTGCCAGCAGCTTAGCCTTGGCCTTAGATACGCAGTATTTT.

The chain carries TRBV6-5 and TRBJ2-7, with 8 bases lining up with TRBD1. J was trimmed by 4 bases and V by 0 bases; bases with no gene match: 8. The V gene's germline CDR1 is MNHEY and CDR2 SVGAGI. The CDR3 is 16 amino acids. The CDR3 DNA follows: TGTGCCAGCAGTTACTCGATTGGGCAGGGGGCATACGAGCAGTACTTC. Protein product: CASSYSIGQGAYEQYF.

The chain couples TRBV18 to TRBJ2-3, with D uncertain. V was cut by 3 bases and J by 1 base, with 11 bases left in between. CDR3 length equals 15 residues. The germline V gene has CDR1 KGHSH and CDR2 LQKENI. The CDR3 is CASSPMPSGTDTQYF. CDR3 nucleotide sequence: TGTGCCAGCTCACCGATGCCCTCCGGCACAGATACGCAGTATTTT.

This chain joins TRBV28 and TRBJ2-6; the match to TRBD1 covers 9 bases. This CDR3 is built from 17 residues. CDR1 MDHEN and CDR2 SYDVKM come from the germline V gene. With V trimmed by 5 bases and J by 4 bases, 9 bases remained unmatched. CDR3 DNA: TGTGCCAGCAGTCCTCACGGGACAGGGCCCGGGGCCAACGTCCTGACTTTC. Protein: CASSPHGTGPGANVLTF.

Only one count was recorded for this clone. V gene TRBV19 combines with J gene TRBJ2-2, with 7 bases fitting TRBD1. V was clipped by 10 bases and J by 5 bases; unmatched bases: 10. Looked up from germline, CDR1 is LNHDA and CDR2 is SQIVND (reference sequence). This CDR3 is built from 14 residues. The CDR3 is CATLRQGRTGELFF. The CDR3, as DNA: TGTGCCACATTAAGACAGGGTCGGACCGGGGAGCTGTTTTTT.

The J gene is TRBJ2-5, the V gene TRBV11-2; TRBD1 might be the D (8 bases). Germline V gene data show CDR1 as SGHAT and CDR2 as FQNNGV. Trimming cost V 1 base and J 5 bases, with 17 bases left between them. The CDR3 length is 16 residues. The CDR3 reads CASSLGATGEGETQYF. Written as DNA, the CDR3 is TGTGCCAGCAGCTTAGGAGCGACAGGGGAGGGGGAGACCCAGTACTTC.

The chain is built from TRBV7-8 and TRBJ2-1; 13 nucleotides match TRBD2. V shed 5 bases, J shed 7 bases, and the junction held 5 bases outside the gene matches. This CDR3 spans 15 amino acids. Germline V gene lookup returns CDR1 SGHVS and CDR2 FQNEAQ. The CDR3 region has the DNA TGTGCCAGCAGCCCACTAGCGGGAGGGCGGAATGAGCAGTTCTTC. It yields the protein CASSPLAGGRNEQFF.